This is a list of T cell receptor beta chains from one sample in a study of regulatory T cells in long-lasting Graves disease. MiXCR, run by TCRdb on the multiplex PCR reads, gives a single entry per CDR3 protein. The sample has about 540,000 distinct CDR3 sequences; 13% are singletons. The same data also went into a second study, on T cells in Graves' hyperthyroidism and ophthalmopathy.

This sample comprised peripheral blood mononuclear cells (PBMCs), obtained at new diagnosis, from a patient treated with antithyroid drugs. These receptors were obtained from a man under 40 with Graves disease. Both conserved end residues are part of each CDR3. A D gene is named only where the DNA matches it firmly. Clone size appears in some rows only: once, few, many, or a class for an expanded clone.

d_call,j_call,clone_size,v_call,cdr3_aa,cdr3_nt
NA,TRBJ2-7,many,TRBV20-1,CSAPGGGGYEQYF,TGCAGTGCCCCCGGAGGGGGGGGATACGAGCAGTACTTC
TRBD2,TRBJ2-1,many,TRBV12-3/TRBV12-4,CASSSEGLAGGRNEQFF,TGTGCCAGCAGTTCCGAAGGACTAGCGGGAGGGCGGAATGAGCAGTTCTTC
NA,TRBJ2-7,NA,TRBV20-1,CSARGRNDEQYF,TGCAGTGCTAGGGGGAGAAATGACGAGCAGTACTTC
NA,TRBJ2-2,NA,TRBV15,CATSREGGELFF,TGTGCCACCAGCAGAGAGGGGGGGGAGCTGTTTTTT
TRBD2,TRBJ2-1,once,TRBV4-1,CASSQGTSGIKYYNEQFF,TGCGCCAGCAGCCAGGGGACTAGCGGTATCAAGTACTACAATGAGCAGTTCTTC
NA,TRBJ2-3,many,TRBV29-1,CSVESSPTDTQYF,TGCAGCGTTGAATCTAGCCCCACAGATACGCAGTATTTT
TRBD2,TRBJ2-7,many,TRBV5-1,CASSRGGQDPRYEQYF,TGCGCCAGCAGTCGGGGAGGGCAGGATCCCAGGTACGAGCAGTACTTC
NA,TRBJ1-2,NA,TRBV25-1,CASTAPYGYTF,TGTGCCAGCACAGCCCCCTATGGCTACACCTTC
NA,TRBJ2-1,NA,TRBV11-2,CASSSTSLANQFF,TGTGCCAGCAGCTCCACCTCACTAGCTAATCAGTTCTTC
TRBD1,TRBJ2-7,few,TRBV3-1,CASSPRTGPYEQYF,TGTGCCAGCAGCCCCCGGACAGGGCCGTACGAGCAGTACTTC
NA,TRBJ2-6,many,TRBV6-1,CASRGAGNVLTF,TGTGCCAGCAGAGGGGCGGGGAACGTCCTGACTTTC